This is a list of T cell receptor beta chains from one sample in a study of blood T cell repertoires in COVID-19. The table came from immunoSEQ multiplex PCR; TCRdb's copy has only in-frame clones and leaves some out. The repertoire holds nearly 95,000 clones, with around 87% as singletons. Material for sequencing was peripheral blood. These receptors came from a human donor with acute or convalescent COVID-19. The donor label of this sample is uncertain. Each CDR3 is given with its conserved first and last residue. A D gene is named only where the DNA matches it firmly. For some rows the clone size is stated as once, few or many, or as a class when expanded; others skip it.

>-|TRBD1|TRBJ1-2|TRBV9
TGTGCCAGCAGCCCTCCCGGCGGACAGGGGGCATATGGCTACACCTTC
CASSPPGGQGAYGYTF
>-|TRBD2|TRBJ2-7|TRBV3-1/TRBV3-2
TGTGCCAGCAGCCGGCTAGCGGGGGTGGCCTACGAGCAGTACTTC
CASSRLAGVAYEQYF
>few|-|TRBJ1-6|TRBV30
TGTGCCTGGAGTGAACAGAATAATTCACCCCTCCACTTT
CAWSEQNNSPLHF
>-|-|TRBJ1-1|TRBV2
TGTGCCAGCAGCGAACACGGGGCTTTCTTT
CASSEHGAFF
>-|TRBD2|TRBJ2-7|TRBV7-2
TGTGCCAGCAGCTTAGTTTCTAGCGGGGGGGCTTGGTACGAGCAGTACTTC
CASSLVSSGGAWYEQYF
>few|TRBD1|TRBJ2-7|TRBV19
TGTGCCAGTAGTATCAGGGGGACCCAAGGCCCCTACGAGCAGTACTTC
CASSIRGTQGPYEQYF
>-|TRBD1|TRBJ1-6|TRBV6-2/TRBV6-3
TGTGCCAGCAGCTCCATACAGACAGGGTTCCCTGATAATTCACCCCTCCACTTT
CASSSIQTGFPDNSPLHF
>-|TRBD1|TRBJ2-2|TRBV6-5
TGTGCCAGCAGAACAGGGGGCAGGACCGGGGAGCTGTTTTTT
CASRTGGRTGELFF
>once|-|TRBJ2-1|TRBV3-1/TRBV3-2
TGTGCCAGCAGCCTTTTAAGGGGGGGTGAGCAGTTCTTC
CASSLLRGGEQFF
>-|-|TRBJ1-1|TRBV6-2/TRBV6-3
TGTGCCAGCAGTTACATAGCAGGGGCCACTGAAGCTTTCTTT
CASSYIAGATEAFF
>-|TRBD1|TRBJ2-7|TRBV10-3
TGTGCCATCAGTGGACAGGGGGTGAGCTCCTACGAGCAGTACTTC
CAISGQGVSSYEQYF
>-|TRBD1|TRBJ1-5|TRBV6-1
TGTGCCAGCAGTGCCCGAACAGGGGGGGCTAATCAGCCCCAGCATTTT
CASSARTGGANQPQHF
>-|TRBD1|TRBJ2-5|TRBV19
TGTGCCAGTAGTAGATCTACAGGGGAGTGGGAGACCCAGTACTTC
CASSRSTGEWETQYF
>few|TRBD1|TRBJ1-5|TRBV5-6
TGTGCCAGCAGCTCACAGGGGACTTGGGGTCAGCCCCAGCATTTT
CASSSQGTWGQPQHF
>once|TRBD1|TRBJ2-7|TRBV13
TGTGCCAGCAGCACATTGGGACAGGGGGCCTTCGAGCAGTACTTC
CASSTLGQGAFEQYF
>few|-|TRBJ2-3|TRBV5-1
TGCGCCAGCAGCCCGTACTCGGATACGCAGTATTTT
CASSPYSDTQYF
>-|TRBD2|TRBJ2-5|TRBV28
TGTGCCAGCAACCAGGGAGGGGAGACCCAGTACTTC
CASNQGGETQYF
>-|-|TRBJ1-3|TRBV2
TGTGCCACTGGGCCCAGCTCTGGAAACACCATATATTTT
CATGPSSGNTIYF
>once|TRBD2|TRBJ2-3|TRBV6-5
TGTGCCAGCAGAGTGGGGGGGTCGACAGATACGCAGTATTTT
CASRVGGSTDTQYF
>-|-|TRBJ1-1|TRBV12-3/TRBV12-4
TGTGCCAGCAGTTACAGGGATAGCACTGAAGCTTTCTTT
CASSYRDSTEAFF
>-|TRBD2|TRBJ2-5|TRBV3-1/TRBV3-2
TGTGCCAGCAGCCAAGGGGCTAGCGGGGGGCCACAAGAGACCCAGTACTTC
CASSQGASGGPQETQYF
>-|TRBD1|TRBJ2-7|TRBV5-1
TGCGCCAGCAGCCTACCGACAGGGCTGGGGAGCGAGCAGTACTTC
CASSLPTGLGSEQYF
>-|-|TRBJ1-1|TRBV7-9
TGTGCCAGCAGCTTTGAGGGGAACACTGAAGCTTTCTTT
CASSFEGNTEAFF
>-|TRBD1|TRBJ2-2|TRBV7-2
TGTGCCAGCAGCTTACCGGGACAGGGGGACACCGGGGAGCTGTTTTTT
CASSLPGQGDTGELFF
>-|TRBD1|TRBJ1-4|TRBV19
TGTGCCAGTAGTCCAAACTCCGGGACAGGGAATGAAAAACTGTTTTTT
CASSPNSGTGNEKLFF
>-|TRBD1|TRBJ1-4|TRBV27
TGTGCCAGCAGCTCCGGGACAGGGGGCCGACTGTTTTTT
CASSSGTGGRLFF
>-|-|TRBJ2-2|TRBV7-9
TGTGCCAGCAGGTCCAATGGACTACCTGAGGGCGGGGAGCTGTTTTTT
CASRSNGLPEGGELFF
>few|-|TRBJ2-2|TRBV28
TGTGCCAGCAGTTTAGGGCCCAACACCGGGGAGCTGTTTTTT
CASSLGPNTGELFF
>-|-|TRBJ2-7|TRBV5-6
TGTGCCAGCAGCTTGGGACTAGTGGCCTACGAGCAGTACTTC
CASSLGLVAYEQYF
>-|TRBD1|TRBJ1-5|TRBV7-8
TGTGCCAGCAGCCCGGACAGGGGAACTCAGCCCCAGCATTTT
CASSPDRGTQPQHF
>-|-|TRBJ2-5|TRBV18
TGTGCCAGCTCACCACCGTCAAATCAAGAGACCCAGTACTTC
CASSPPSNQETQYF
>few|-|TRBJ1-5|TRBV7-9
TGTGCCAGCAGCTTAGCCTCAGGGGTCAACAATCAGCCCCAGCATTTT
CASSLASGVNNQPQHF
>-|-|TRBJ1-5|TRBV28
TGTGCCAGCATTCCCCAGGGGAGATGGAATCAGCCCCAGCATTTT
CASIPQGRWNQPQHF
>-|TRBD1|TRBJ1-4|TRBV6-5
TGTGCCAGCAGTCAGGCAGGGGGAGACGAAAAACTGTTTTTT
CASSQAGGDEKLFF
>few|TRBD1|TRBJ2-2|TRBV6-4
TGTGCCAGCAGTCGGACAGGGAACACCGGGGAGCTGTTTTTT
CASSRTGNTGELFF
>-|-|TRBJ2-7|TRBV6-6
TGTGCCAGCTCCTTCCTATCCTACGAAAGGCAGTACTTC
CASSFLSYERQYF
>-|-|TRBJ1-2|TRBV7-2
TGTGCCAGCAGCTTAGACACAGGGTTGGGCTATGGCTACACCTTC
CASSLDTGLGYGYTF
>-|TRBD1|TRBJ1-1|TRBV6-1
TGTGCCAGCAGTGAAGGACAGGGGTACTCTGCACTAAGTAGCACTGAAGCTTTCTTT
CASSEGQGYSALSSTEAFF
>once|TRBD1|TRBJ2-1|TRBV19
TGTGCCAGTAGTTCTACAGGGGGCAATGAGCAGTTCTTC
CASSSTGGNEQFF
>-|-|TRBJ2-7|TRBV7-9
TGTGCCAGCAGCGCCGACACGTACGAGCAGTACTTC
CASSADTYEQYF
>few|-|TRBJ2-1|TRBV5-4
TGTGCCAGCAGCGCCGGACAGTCAGGTCCTCTAAATGAGCAGTTCTTC
CASSAGQSGPLNEQFF
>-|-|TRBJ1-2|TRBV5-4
TGTGCCAGCAGCTTGGGAGGAGTTAACTATGGCTACACCTTC
CASSLGGVNYGYTF
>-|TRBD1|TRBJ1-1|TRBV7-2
TGTGCCAGCAGCACCAGACAGGGGACGACTGAAGCTTTCTTT
CASSTRQGTTEAFF
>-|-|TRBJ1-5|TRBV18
TGTGCCAGCTCCAGGGGAGAGGGTCAGCCCCAGCATTTT
CASSRGEGQPQHF
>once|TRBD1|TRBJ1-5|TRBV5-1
TGCGCCAGCAGCCCCGAGACAGGGGCAACCCAGCCCCAGCATTTT
CASSPETGATQPQHF
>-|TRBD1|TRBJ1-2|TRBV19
TGTGCCAGTAGTATAGGACAGGGACGAGACTATGGCTACACCTTC
CASSIGQGRDYGYTF
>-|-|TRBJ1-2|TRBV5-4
TGTGCCAGCAGATGGGATTACGGGACTCTAACTGGCTATGGCTACACCTTC
CASRWDYGTLTGYGYTF
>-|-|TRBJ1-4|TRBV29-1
TGCAGCGTTGAAGTAGGGGTTTTTAATGAAAAACTGTTTTTT
CSVEVGVFNEKLFF
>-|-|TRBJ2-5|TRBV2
TGTGCCAGCAGTCGCGGCCAAGAGACCCAGTACTTC
CASSRGQETQYF
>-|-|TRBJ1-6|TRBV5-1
TGCGCCAGCAGCTTGGGGGGGCAGGGTAATTCACCCCTCCACTTT
CASSLGGQGNSPLHF
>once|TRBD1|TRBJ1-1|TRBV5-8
TGTGCCAGCAGCATTACCGGGACAGGGGGTACTCGGGGCACTGAAGCTTTCTTT
CASSITGTGGTRGTEAFF
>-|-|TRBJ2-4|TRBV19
TGTGCCAGTAGTCAACCTCAACTAGCCAAAAACATTCAGTACTTC
CASSQPQLAKNIQYF
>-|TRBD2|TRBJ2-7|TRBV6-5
TGTGCCAGCCGAAGCGCGGGGGGGCCACCTCTCGAGCAGTACTTC
CASRSAGGPPLEQYF
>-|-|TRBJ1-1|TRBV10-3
TGTGCCATCAGTGGTCCTGACACTGAAGCTTTCTTT
CAISGPDTEAFF
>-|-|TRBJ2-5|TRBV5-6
TGTGCCAGCAGCACGGACAACCAAGAGACCCAGTACTTC
CASSTDNQETQYF
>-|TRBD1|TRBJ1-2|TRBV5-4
TGTGCCAGCAGCTTGCCGCCCGGGACAGGGCGCAGAGACTATGGCTACACCTTC
CASSLPPGTGRRDYGYTF
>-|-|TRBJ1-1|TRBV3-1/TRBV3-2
TGTGCCAGCAGCCAAATACAGGGCCACACTGAAGCTTTCTTT
CASSQIQGHTEAFF